A selection of T cell receptor beta chains follows, all from one sample in a study of control samples from healthy donors and cancer patients. Produced via immunoSEQ multiplex PCR; TCRdb's table is partial and in-frame only. The table shows 45,000 to 60,000 clones, with just over 90% occurring only once. Sequencing input: PBMCs. The source is a man under 40 with colorectal cancer. Each CDR3 is given with its conserved first and last residue. A D gene is named only where the DNA matches it firmly. The size field is filled for only some rows; it gives once, few, many or a size class.

>-|-|TRBJ2-7|TRBV7-6
TGTGCCAGCAGCCCCGACCGTGGGAACTCCTACGAGCAGTACTTC
CASSPDRGNSYEQYF
>-|TRBD1|TRBJ2-7|TRBV2
TGTGCCAGCAGGCGACCGGGACAGGCCTCCTACGAGCAGTACTTC
CASRRPGQASYEQYF
>-|-|TRBJ1-1|TRBV6-5
TGTGCCAGCAGTTACTTGGGACCCTCTTCACCCCGGGCTTTCTTT
CASSYLGPSSPRAFF
>-|TRBD1|TRBJ1-2|TRBV30
TGTGCCTGGAGTACGACGGACAGGGGGCTTGACTATGGCTACACCTTC
CAWSTTDRGLDYGYTF
>once|-|TRBJ2-4|TRBV5-6
TGTGCCAGCAGCTTTCGGCTTGGGACGGGACATAAAAACATTCAGTACTTC
CASSFRLGTGHKNIQYF
>once|-|TRBJ2-5|TRBV4-3
TGCGCCAGCAGCCAAGGCCAGGGCGGGGCCCAGTACTTC
CASSQGQGGAQYF
>-|-|TRBJ1-1|TRBV30
TGTGCCTGGAAATACGGCCTACTGGGGGCTGAAGCTTTCTTT
CAWKYGLLGAEAFF
>-|-|TRBJ1-1|TRBV7-9
TGTGCCAGCAGCTTAGCTCGACAGACAGTCATGAACACTGAAGCTTTCTTT
CASSLARQTVMNTEAFF
>few|-|TRBJ2-2|TRBV18
TGTGCCAGCTCAAGCTTCGGGGGAGAGAGCACCGGGGAGCTGTTTTTT
CASSSFGGESTGELFF
>-|-|TRBJ1-5|TRBV5-5
TGTGCCAGCAGCTTAACAGGGACCTCCAATCAGCCCCAGCATTTT
CASSLTGTSNQPQHF
>-|-|TRBJ1-2|TRBV24-1
TGTGCCACCGCGGGGGCTAACTATGGCTACACCTTC
CATAGANYGYTF
>-|TRBD1|TRBJ1-4|TRBV7-9
TGTGCCAGCAGCTCCGGACAGGATAATGAAAAACTGTTTTTT
CASSSGQDNEKLFF
>-|-|TRBJ1-2|TRBV7-2
TGTGCCAGCAGCCCCCCACCGGTGGCATTATATGGCTACACCTTC
CASSPPPVALYGYTF
>-|-|TRBJ2-7|TRBV5-4
TGTGCCAGCAGCTCCCTAGACACCTCCGACGAGCAGTACTTC
CASSSLDTSDEQYF
>-|-|TRBJ1-2|TRBV15
TGTGCCACCAGCAGATGGGATCACAGCTATGGCTACACCTTC
CATSRWDHSYGYTF
>-|-|TRBJ2-1|TRBV24-1
TGTGCCACCCGCGCTGGCACGAGATACAATGAGCAGTTCTTC
CATRAGTRYNEQFF
>-|-|TRBJ2-6|TRBV11-2
TGTGCCAGCAGCTTCGGAGGGGCGGACGGCTTCTCTGGGGCCAACGTCCTGACTTTC
CASSFGGADGFSGANVLTF
>-|-|TRBJ1-1|TRBV12-3/TRBV12-4
TGTGCCAGCAGTTTAGATTCAGGGACTGAAGCTTTCTTT
CASSLDSGTEAFF
>-|TRBD1|TRBJ2-3|TRBV19
TGTGCCAGTAGTATTCGGGTGGGCAGGGGGACAGATACGCAGTATTTT
CASSIRVGRGTDTQYF
>-|-|TRBJ2-3|TRBV7-2
TGTGCCAGCAGCCCAAATCCGTCGGTGCTGGATACGCAGTATTTT
CASSPNPSVLDTQYF
>-|-|TRBJ2-1|TRBV9
TGTGCCAGCAGCGTAGTTAACGGTGAGCAGTTCTTC
CASSVVNGEQFF
>once|-|TRBJ2-2|TRBV27
TGTGCCAGCAGTCCCTCGCGGGAATCGAACACCGGGGAGCTGTTTTTT
CASSPSRESNTGELFF